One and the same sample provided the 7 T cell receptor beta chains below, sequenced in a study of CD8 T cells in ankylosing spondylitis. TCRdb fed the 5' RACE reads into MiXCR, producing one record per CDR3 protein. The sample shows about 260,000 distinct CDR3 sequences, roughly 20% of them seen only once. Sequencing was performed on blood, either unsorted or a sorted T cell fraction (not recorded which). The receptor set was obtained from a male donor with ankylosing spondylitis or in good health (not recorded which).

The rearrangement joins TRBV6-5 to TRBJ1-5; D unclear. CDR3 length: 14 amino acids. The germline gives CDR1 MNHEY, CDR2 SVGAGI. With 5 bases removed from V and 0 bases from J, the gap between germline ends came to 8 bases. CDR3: CASSTDGSNQPQHF. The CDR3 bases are TGTGCCAGCAGTACCGACGGTAGCAATCAGCCCCAGCATTTT.

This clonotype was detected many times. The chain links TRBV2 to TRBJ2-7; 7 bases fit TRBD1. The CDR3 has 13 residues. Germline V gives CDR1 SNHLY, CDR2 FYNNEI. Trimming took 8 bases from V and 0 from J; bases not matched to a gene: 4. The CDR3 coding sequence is TGTGCCAGCCGGAGGACAGGCTCCTACGAGCAGTACGTC. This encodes CASRRTGSYEQYV.

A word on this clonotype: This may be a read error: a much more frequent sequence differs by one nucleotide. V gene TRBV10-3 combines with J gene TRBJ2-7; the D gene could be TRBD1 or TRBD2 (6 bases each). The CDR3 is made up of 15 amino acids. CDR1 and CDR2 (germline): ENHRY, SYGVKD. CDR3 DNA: TGTGGCATCAGTGAAGGGGGGACCAGCTCCTACGAGCAGTACGTC. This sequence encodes CGISEGGTSSYEQYV.

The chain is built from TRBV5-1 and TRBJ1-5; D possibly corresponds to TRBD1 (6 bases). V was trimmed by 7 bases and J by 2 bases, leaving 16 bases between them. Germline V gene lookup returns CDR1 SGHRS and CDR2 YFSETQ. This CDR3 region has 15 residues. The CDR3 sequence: CASSTGPSGNQPQHF. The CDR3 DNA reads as TGCGCCAGCTCAACAGGGCCTTCGGGCAATCAGCCCCAGCATTTT.

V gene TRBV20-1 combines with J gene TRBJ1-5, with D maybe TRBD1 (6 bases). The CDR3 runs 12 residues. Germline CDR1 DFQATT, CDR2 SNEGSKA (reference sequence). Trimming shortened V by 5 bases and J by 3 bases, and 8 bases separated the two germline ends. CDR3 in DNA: TGCAGTGCTGGACAGTCCAATCAGCCCCAGCATTTT. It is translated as CSAGQSNQPQHF.

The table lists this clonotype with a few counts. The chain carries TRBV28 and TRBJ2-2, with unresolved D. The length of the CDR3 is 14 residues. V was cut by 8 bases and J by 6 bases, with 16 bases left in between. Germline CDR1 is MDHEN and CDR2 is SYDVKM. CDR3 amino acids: CASLAAVLAGELFF. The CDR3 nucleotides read TGTGCCAGCCTGGCTGCGGTCTTAGCCGGGGAGCTGTTTTTT.

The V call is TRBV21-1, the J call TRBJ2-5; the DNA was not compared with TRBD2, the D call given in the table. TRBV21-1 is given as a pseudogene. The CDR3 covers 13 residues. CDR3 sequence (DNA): TGTGCCAGCAGCAAACAAGCGGCGGAGACCCAGTACTTC. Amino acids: CASSKQAAETQYF.